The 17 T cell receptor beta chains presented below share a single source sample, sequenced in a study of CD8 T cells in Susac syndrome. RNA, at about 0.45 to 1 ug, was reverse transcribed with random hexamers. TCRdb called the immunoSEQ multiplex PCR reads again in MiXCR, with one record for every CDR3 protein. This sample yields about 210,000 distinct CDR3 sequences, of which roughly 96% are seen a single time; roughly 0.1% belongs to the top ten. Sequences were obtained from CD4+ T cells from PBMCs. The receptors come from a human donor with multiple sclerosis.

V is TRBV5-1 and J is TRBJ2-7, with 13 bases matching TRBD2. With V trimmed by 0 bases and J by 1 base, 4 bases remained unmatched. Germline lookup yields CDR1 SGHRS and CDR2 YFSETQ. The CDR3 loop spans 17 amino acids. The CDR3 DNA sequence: TGCGCCAGCAGCTTGGCACCGGGACTAGCGGGGTCCTACGAGCAGTACTTC. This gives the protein CASSLAPGLAGSYEQYF.

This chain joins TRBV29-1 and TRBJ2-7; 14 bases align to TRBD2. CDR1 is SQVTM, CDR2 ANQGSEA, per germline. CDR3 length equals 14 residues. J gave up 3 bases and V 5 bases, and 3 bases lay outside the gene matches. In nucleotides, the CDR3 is TGCAGCGTTCTGGGACTAGCGGGGGTCTACGAGCAGTACTTC. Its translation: CSVLGLAGVYEQYF.

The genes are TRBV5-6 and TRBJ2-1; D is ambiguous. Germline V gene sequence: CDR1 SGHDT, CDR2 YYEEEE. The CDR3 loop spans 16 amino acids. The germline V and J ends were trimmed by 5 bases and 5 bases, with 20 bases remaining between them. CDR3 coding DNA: TGTGCCAGCAGGTTTACCCCTCAACTATTCAACAATGAGCAGTTCTTC. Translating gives CASRFTPQLFNNEQFF. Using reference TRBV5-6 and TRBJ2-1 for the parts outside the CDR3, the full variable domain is DAGVTQSPTHLIKTRGQQVTLRCSPKSGHDTVSWYQQALGQGPQFIFQYYEEEERQRGNFPDRFSGHQFPNYSSELNVNALLLGDSALYLCASRFTPQLFNNEQFFGPGTRLTVL.

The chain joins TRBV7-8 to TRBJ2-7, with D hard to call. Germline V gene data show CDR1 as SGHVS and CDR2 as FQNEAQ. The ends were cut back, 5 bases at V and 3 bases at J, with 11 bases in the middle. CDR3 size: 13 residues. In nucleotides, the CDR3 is TGTGCCAGCAGCCCTACCGCCCTCTACGAGCAGTACTTC. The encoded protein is CASSPTALYEQYF.

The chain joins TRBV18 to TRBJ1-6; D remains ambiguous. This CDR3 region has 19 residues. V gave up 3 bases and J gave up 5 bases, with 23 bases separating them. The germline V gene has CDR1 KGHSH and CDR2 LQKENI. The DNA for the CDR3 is TGTGCCAGCTCACCCGGTTTCGGGTCGGGTCAGACCAATAATTCACCCCTCCACTTT. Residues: CASSPGFGSGQTNNSPLHF.

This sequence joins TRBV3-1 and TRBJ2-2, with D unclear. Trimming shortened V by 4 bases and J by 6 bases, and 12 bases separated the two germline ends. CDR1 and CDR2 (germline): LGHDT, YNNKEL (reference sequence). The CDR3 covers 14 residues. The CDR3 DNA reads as TGTGCCAGCAGCCGCCCCGGGTCCGCCGGGGAGCTGTTTTTT. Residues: CASSRPGSAGELFF.

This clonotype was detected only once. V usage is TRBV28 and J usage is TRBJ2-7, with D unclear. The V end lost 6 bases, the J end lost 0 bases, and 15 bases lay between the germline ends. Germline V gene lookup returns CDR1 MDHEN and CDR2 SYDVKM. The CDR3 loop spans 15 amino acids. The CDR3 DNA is TGTGCCAGCAGATCACCGTCCCTAAACTCCTACGAGCAGTACTTC. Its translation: CASRSPSLNSYEQYF.

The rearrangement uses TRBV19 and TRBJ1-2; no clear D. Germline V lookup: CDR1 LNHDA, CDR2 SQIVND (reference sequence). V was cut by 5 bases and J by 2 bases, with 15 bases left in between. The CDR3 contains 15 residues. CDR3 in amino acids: CASSSAKSGNYGYTF. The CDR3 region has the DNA TGTGCCAGTAGTTCAGCCAAGTCAGGAAACTATGGCTACACCTTC.

The CDR3 loop is CASSLDWAKNIQYF. CDR3 DNA: TGCGCCAGCAGCCTCGATTGGGCCAAAAACATTCAGTACTTC. The chain combines TRBV4-1 with TRBJ2-4; D not resolved. Germline lookup yields CDR1 MGHRA and CDR2 YSYEKL. The CDR3 spans 14 residues. Trimming removed 4 bases from V and 1 base from J, with 8 bases in between.

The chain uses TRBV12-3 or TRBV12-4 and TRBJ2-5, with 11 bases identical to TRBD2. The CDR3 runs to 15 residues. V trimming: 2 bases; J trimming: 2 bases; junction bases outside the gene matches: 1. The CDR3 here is CASSLWTSGQETQYF. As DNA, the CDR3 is TGTGCCAGCAGTTTATGGACTAGCGGGCAAGAGACCCAGTACTTC.

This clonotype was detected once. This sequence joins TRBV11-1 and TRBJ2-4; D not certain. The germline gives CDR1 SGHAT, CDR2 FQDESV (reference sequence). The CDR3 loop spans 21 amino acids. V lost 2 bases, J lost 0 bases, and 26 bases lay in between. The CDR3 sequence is CASSLRAFFGEGSLAKNIQYF. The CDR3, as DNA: TGTGCCAGCAGCTTACGTGCGTTTTTCGGCGAAGGATCCTTAGCCAAAAACATTCAGTACTTC.

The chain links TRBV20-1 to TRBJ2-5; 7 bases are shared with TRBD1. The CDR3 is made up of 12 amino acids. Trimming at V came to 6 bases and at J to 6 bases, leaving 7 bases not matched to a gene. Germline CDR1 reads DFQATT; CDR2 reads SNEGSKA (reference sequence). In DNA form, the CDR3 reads TGCAGTGCACCCACGACAGGGAAGACCCAGTACTTC. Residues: CSAPTTGKTQYF.

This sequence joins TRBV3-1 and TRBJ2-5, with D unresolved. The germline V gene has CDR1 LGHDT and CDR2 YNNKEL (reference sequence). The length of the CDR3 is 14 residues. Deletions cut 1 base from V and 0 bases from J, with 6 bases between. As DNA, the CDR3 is TGTGCCAGCAGCCAAGGACTGAACCAAGAGACCCAGTACTTC. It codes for CASSQGLNQETQYF.

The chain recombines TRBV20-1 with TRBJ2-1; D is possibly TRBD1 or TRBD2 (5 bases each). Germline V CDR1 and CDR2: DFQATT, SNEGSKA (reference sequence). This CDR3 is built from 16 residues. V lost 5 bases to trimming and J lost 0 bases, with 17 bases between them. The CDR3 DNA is TGCAGTGCTCCCCGGTCGGGGCATAGCTCCTACAATGAGCAGTTCTTC. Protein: CSAPRSGHSSYNEQFF.

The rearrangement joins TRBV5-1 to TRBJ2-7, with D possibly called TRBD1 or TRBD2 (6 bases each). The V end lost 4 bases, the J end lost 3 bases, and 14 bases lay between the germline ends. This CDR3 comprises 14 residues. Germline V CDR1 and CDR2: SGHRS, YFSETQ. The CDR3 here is CASSGGLAHYEQYF. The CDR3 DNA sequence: TGCGCCAGCAGCGGGGGGCTAGCGCACTACGAGCAGTACTTC.

The CDR3 reads CASSDQSLGNQPQHF. The CDR3 nucleotides are TGTGCCAGCAGTGATCAGAGCTTGGGCAATCAGCCCCAGCATTTT. The chain carries TRBV2 and TRBJ1-5; D remains ambiguous. The V end was cut by 3 bases, the J end by 2 bases, with 11 bases between. The CDR3 totals 15 residues. CDR1 SNHLY and CDR2 FYNNEI come from the germline V gene. The whole variable domain, filled in from reference TRBV2 and TRBJ1-5, reads EPEVTQTPSHQVTQMGQEVILRCVPISNHLYFYWYRQILGQKVEFLVSFYNNEISEKSEIFDDQFSVERPDGSNFTLKIRSTKLEDSAMYFCASSDQSLGNQPQHFGDGTRLSIL.

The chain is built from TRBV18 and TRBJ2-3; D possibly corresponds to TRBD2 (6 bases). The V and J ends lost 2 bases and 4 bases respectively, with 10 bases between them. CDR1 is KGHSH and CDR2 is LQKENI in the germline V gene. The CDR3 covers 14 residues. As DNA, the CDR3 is TGTGCCAGCTCACCAAACGGCGGGGCAGATACGCAGTATTTT. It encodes CASSPNGGADTQYF.